What follows are 32 T cell receptor beta chains derived from one specimen sequenced in a study of early T cells in non-severe SARS-CoV-2 infection. TCRdb passed the 5' RACE reads through MiXCR, listing each CDR3 protein once. The sample comprises 50,000 or so distinct CDR3 sequences, about 4.2% of which are singletons, and 5.5% to 6.5% rests with the top ten. Sequencing was performed on whole blood. These receptors came from an adult who was a healthcare worker with PCR-confirmed SARS-CoV-2 infection or an uninfected control (not recorded which).

This clonotype occurred many times. V gene TRBV20-1 combines with J gene TRBJ2-7, with TRBD1 as a possible D gene (6 bases). V was cut by 0 bases and J by 0 bases, with 12 bases left in between. Germline CDR1 is DFQATT and CDR2 is SNEGSKA (reference sequence). The CDR3 loop spans 15 amino acids. CDR3 in amino acids: CSARDREDSSYEQYF. The CDR3 DNA sequence: TGCAGTGCTAGAGATAGAGAGGACAGCTCCTACGAGCAGTACTTC.

This clonotype was detected many times. The chain recombines TRBV10-2 with TRBJ2-7, with 16 bases identical to TRBD2. Germline V gene lookup returns CDR1 WSHSY and CDR2 SAAADI. This CDR3 contains 18 residues. J lost 0 bases, V lost 5 bases, and 7 bases had no gene match. CDR3 DNA: TGCGCCAGCAGTACGGGACTAGCGGGAGGGGCTTACTCCTACGAGCAGTACTTC. As protein: CASSTGLAGGAYSYEQYF.

This clonotype was detected only a few times. This chain links TRBV3-1 with TRBJ1-2; TRBD1 might be the D (6 bases). The CDR3 loop spans 13 amino acids. V gave up 1 base and J gave up 8 bases, with 11 bases separating them. CDR1 is LGHDT, CDR2 YNNKEL, per germline (reference sequence). The CDR3, as DNA: TGTGCCAGCAGCCAAGGCAGGGGAAACGGCTACACCTTC. This gives the protein CASSQGRGNGYTF.

Many counts were recorded for this clonotype. V is TRBV2 and J is TRBJ1-6; no clear D gene. CDR3 length: 16 residues. V lost 5 bases and J lost 7, with 18 bases in between. Germline CDR1 reads SNHLY; CDR2 reads FYNNEI. The CDR3 sequence: CASSSTATRFNSPLHF. CDR3 bases: TGTGCCAGCAGTTCCACGGCTACCCGATTCAATTCACCCCTCCACTTT. The full variable domain, its missing parts supplied by reference TRBV2 and TRBJ1-6, is EPEVTQTPSHQVTQMGQEVILRCVPISNHLYFYWYRQILGQKVEFLVSFYNNEISEKSEIFDDQFSVERPDGSNFTLKIRSTKLEDSAMYFCASSSTATRFNSPLHFGNGTRLTVT.

This clonotype was observed many times. This rearrangement joins TRBV4-1 to TRBJ2-1; possible D gene TRBD2, 6 bases. V dropped 4 bases and J dropped 4 bases, with 20 bases sitting between them. Germline-derived CDR1 and CDR2 are MGHRA and YSYEKL. The CDR3 has 17 amino acids. The CDR3 here is CASSPPLEGGWYNEQFF. The DNA for the CDR3 is TGCGCCAGCAGCCCCCCGTTGGAGGGTGGTTGGTACAATGAGCAGTTCTTC.

This clonotype was counted only a few times. V usage is TRBV10-1 and J usage is TRBJ2-7; D tentatively fits TRBD1 or TRBD2 (6 bases each). CDR3 length equals 15 residues. Deletions cut 7 bases from V and 1 base from J, with 17 bases between. Germline CDR1 is WNHNN and CDR2 is SYGVQD (reference sequence). CDR3 sequence (DNA): TGCGCCAGCATCATTGGGGGGCCTAGGTCCTACGAGCAGTACTTC. This translates into CASIIGGPRSYEQYF.

The chain couples TRBV28 to TRBJ1-1; D is unclear. CDR3 length: 12 amino acids. The V gene's germline CDR1 is MDHEN and CDR2 SYDVKM. V was trimmed by 3 bases and J by 3 bases, leaving 5 bases between them. The CDR3 coding sequence is TGTGCCAGCAGTTTCCAAGACACTGAAGCTTTCTTT. Protein product: CASSFQDTEAFF. Supplemented by reference TRBV28 and TRBJ1-1, the full variable domain reads DVKVTQSSRYLVKRTGEKVFLECVQDMDHENMFWYRQDPGLGLRLIYFSYDVKMKEKGDIPEGYSVSREKKERFSLILESASTNQTSMYLCASSFQDTEAFFGQGTRLTVV.

V usage is TRBV7-3 and J usage is TRBJ2-7; D remains unclear. V dropped 3 bases and J dropped 7 bases, with 4 bases sitting between them. CDR3 length: 10 residues. Germline CDR1 SGHTA, CDR2 FQGTGA. CDR3 protein: CASSLREQYF. The CDR3 DNA is TGTGCCAGCAGCTTGAGAGAGCAGTACTTC.

This clonotype was found many times. The V call is TRBV12-3 or TRBV12-4, the J call TRBJ2-3; D perhaps matches TRBD2 (6 bases). The CDR3 totals 14 residues. The germline V and J ends were trimmed by 6 bases and 3 bases, with 13 bases remaining between them. CDR3: CASSTAGPTDTQYF. The CDR3 bases are TGTGCCAGCAGCACTGCGGGGCCGACAGATACGCAGTATTTT.

At least ten counts were recorded for this clonotype. The V and J genes are TRBV2 and TRBJ2-7; 8 bases fit TRBD1. The CDR3 covers 14 residues. V shed 6 bases and J 3 bases; nucleotides not matched to a gene: 7. Germline V gene lookup returns CDR1 SNHLY and CDR2 FYNNEI. CDR3 in DNA: TGTGCCAGCAGGGTACCGGGACAGGACTACGAGCAGTACTTC. It encodes CASRVPGQDYEQYF.

In its sample, this clonotype was seen many times. The chain couples TRBV5-6 to TRBJ2-1, with D perhaps given as TRBD1 or TRBD2 (5 bases each). CDR3 length equals 15 residues. Germline CDR1 is SGHDT and CDR2 is YYEEEE. V was trimmed by 5 bases and J by 14 bases, leaving 26 bases between them. The CDR3 region has the DNA TGTGCCAGCAGAACGACCGGGACGATCCTCGGGGTGGAGTTCTTC. The encoded protein is CASRTTGTILGVEFF.

This clonotype was detected ten times or more. The gene calls are TRBV14 and TRBJ2-1, with a tentative D call TRBD2 (5 bases). Germline V gene sequence: CDR1 SGHDN, CDR2 FVKESK. V lost 4 bases, J lost 0 bases, and 13 bases lay in between. CDR3 length: 16 amino acids. CDR3 in DNA: TGTGCCAGCAGCCCGGAGGAGGCCAGCTCCTACAATGAGCAGTTCTTC. This translates into CASSPEEASSYNEQFF.

This clonotype was seen many times. The CDR3 reads CSARVGSGTDTQYF. CDR3 in DNA: TGCAGTGCTAGGGTGGGATCGGGCACAGATACGCAGTATTTT. The V call is TRBV20-1, the J call TRBJ2-3; D not certain. Germline V gene lookup returns CDR1 DFQATT and CDR2 SNEGSKA (reference sequence). The CDR3 consists of 14 residues. V was cut by 3 bases and J by 1 base, with 11 bases left in between.

This clonotype was recorded many times. V gene TRBV7-2 combines with J gene TRBJ2-1; 14 bases match TRBD2. The length of the CDR3 is 15 residues. CDR1 is SGHTA and CDR2 is FQGNSA in the germline V gene. After removal of 8 bases from V and 4 bases from J, the junction contained 4 bases not matched to a gene. CDR3 sequence (DNA): TGTGCCAGCCGACTAGCGGGAGGGGAGTACAATGAGCAGTTCTTC. Translation: CASRLAGGEYNEQFF.

This clonotype was picked up many times. The rearrangement joins TRBV24-1 to TRBJ2-2; tentative D call: TRBD1 (6 bases). The V and J ends lost 4 bases and 4 bases respectively, with 9 bases between them. The V gene's germline CDR1 is KGHDR and CDR2 SFDVKD. This CDR3 region has 14 residues. The CDR3 loop is CATSETGFTGELFF. CDR3 nucleotide sequence: TGTGCCACCAGTGAAACAGGGTTCACCGGGGAGCTGTTTTTT.

This rearrangement joins TRBV5-6 to TRBJ2-2, with D unclear. The CDR3 sequence is 14 residues long. Trimming shortened V by 2 bases and J by 6 bases, and 11 bases separated the two germline ends. Germline CDR1 reads SGHDT; CDR2 reads YYEEEE. CDR3 sequence reads: CASSFLGEAGELFF. Here the CDR3 DNA reads TGTGCCAGCAGCTTTTTAGGTGAGGCCGGGGAGCTGTTTTTT. Full variable domain (rest looked up from reference TRBV5-6 and TRBJ2-2): DAGVTQSPTHLIKTRGQQVTLRCSPKSGHDTVSWYQQALGQGPQFIFQYYEEEERQRGNFPDRFSGHQFPNYSSELNVNALLLGDSALYLCASSFLGEAGELFFGEGSRLTVL.

The rearrangement joins TRBV10-3 to TRBJ2-1; 7 bases agree with TRBD1. V gave up 6 bases and J gave up 10 bases; unmatched junction bases: 9. The CDR3 spans 13 residues. Germline CDR1 and CDR2: ENHRY and SYGVKD. The CDR3 loop reads CAIRPGTEDEQFF. The CDR3 bases are TGTGCCATCAGGCCTGGGACAGAAGACGAGCAGTTCTTC.

This clonotype was observed many times. The chain joins TRBV10-3 to TRBJ1-1, with a weak D call TRBD1 (6 bases). Trimming left V 6 bases short and J 0 bases short, with 14 bases between. Per germline, CDR1 ENHRY and CDR2 SYGVKD. The CDR3 spans 15 residues. This CDR3 is CAIRGGQGMNTEAFF. CDR3 nucleotide sequence: TGTGCCATCAGAGGGGGGCAAGGTATGAACACTGAAGCTTTCTTT.

This clonotype was observed at least ten times. At one end, the junction sequence differs from germline, possibly due to a read error. The V and J genes are TRBV29-1 and TRBJ2-7; D is possibly TRBD2 (6 bases). The CDR3 has 11 amino acids. CDR1 is SQVTM, CDR2 ANQGSEA, per germline. CDR3 DNA sequence: TGCAGCGTTGAAGATAGGAGGGCCAGGGAGTTC. Encoded protein: CSVEDRRAREF.

This sequence joins TRBV2 and TRBJ2-1; 15 positions match TRBD2. Germline V gene data show CDR1 as SNHLY and CDR2 as FYNNEI. After removal of 8 bases from V and 10 bases from J, the junction contained 9 bases not matched to a gene. This CDR3 spans 15 amino acids. The CDR3, as DNA: TGTGCCAGCGCCCTGGGACTAGCGGGAGGACAGGAGCAGTTCTTC. Protein product: CASALGLAGGQEQFF.

This clonotype was observed at least ten times. The gene calls are TRBV11-3 and TRBJ1-1; no firm D call. Germline-derived CDR1 and CDR2 are SGHNT and YENEEA. Trimming took 4 bases from V and 8 from J, leaving 11 bases between them. CDR3 length: 12 amino acids. Here the CDR3 reads CASSSRQGEAFF. The CDR3 bases are TGTGCCAGCAGCTCACGACAAGGCGAAGCTTTCTTT.

This clonotype was seen at least ten times. The chain has TRBV9 and TRBJ1-2, with D maybe TRBD1 (6 bases). The CDR3 contains 12 residues. Germline V gene lookup returns CDR1 SGDLS and CDR2 YYNGEE. V was cut by 3 bases and J by 5 bases, with 8 bases left in between. CDR3 nucleotide sequence: TGTGCCAGCAGCGGGACAGTGTATGGCTACACCTTC. It yields the protein CASSGTVYGYTF. Combining the CDR3 with reference TRBV9 and TRBJ1-2 gives the whole variable domain DSGVTQTPKHLITATGQRVTLRCSPRSGDLSVYWYQQSLDQGLQFLIQYYNGEERAKGNILERFSAQQFPDLHSELNLSSLELGDSALYFCASSGTVYGYTFGSGTRLTVV.

The chain combines TRBV14 with TRBJ1-2; D possibly corresponds to TRBD1 (6 bases). V dropped 3 bases and J dropped 5 bases, with 13 bases sitting between them. This CDR3 is built from 14 residues. From germline, CDR1 is SGHDN and CDR2 FVKESK. CDR3 sequence: CASSHPTGSYGYTF. DNA of the CDR3: TGTGCCAGCAGCCATCCCACAGGGTCTTATGGCTACACCTTC.

Ten or more counts support this clonotype. This chain uses TRBV7-8 with TRBJ2-5, with D possibly being TRBD2 (6 bases). Trimming shortened V by 5 bases and J by 4 bases, and 11 bases separated the two germline ends. The CDR3 consists of 13 residues. CDR1 and CDR2 from the germline V gene are SGHVS and FQNEAQ. CDR3 sequence reads: CASSPGGIETQYF. CDR3 DNA sequence: TGTGCCAGCAGCCCCGGAGGGATAGAGACCCAGTACTTC.

The table lists this clonotype with many counts. The chain has TRBV6-6 and TRBJ2-1; D is unresolved. V lost 3 bases to trimming and J lost 9 bases, with 12 bases between them. The CDR3 loop spans 13 amino acids. CDR1 and CDR2 (germline): MNHNY, SVGAGI (reference sequence). CDR3 in amino acids: CASSYQRTGEQFF. For the CDR3, the DNA is TGTGCCAGCAGTTATCAGAGAACGGGTGAGCAGTTCTTC.

The rearrangement uses TRBV5-1 and TRBJ2-3; 9 bases agree with TRBD2. This CDR3 has 15 residues. Looked up from germline, CDR1 is SGHRS and CDR2 is YFSETQ. Trimming took 7 bases from V and 1 from J; bases not matched to a gene: 7. Here the CDR3 reads CASRPASGGTDTQYF. The CDR3 DNA follows: TGCGCCAGCCGTCCGGCTAGCGGGGGCACAGATACGCAGTATTTT.

This clonotype was seen a handful of times. The chain joins TRBV27 to TRBJ1-1; a weak D match, TRBD1 (6 bases). Germline V CDR1 and CDR2: MNHEY, SMNVEV (reference sequence). CDR3 length equals 16 residues. V was trimmed by 2 bases and J by 0 bases, leaving 13 bases between them. The CDR3 bases are TGTGCCAGCAGTTTAAGGGGGACACCCCTGAACACTGAAGCTTTCTTT. This encodes CASSLRGTPLNTEAFF.

The rearrangement joins TRBV6-1 to TRBJ1-4; tentative D call: TRBD1 (6 bases). V was trimmed by 10 bases and J by 4 bases, leaving 19 bases between them. CDR3 length equals 15 residues. CDR1 is MNHNS, CDR2 SASEGT, per germline. CDR3 nucleotide sequence: TGTGCCACCCAAAAAAGGACAGCTTTTAATGAAAAACTGTTTTTT. Encoded protein: CATQKRTAFNEKLFF.

This clonotype was seen ten or more times. This chain connects TRBV19 to TRBJ2-2, with no clear D. V was pared by 5 bases and J by 2 bases, with 9 bases between. CDR1 and CDR2 (germline): LNHDA, SQIVND (reference sequence). The CDR3 is 14 amino acids. CDR3 sequence (DNA): TGTGCCAGTAGTCTTAGCTCCAACACCGGGGAGCTGTTTTTT. This sequence encodes CASSLSSNTGELFF.

This clonotype was detected only a few times. The chain has TRBV6-2 or TRBV6-3 and TRBJ2-3, with 11 bases fitting TRBD2. In germline, CDR1 is MNHEY, CDR2 SVGEGT. Trimming removed 1 base from V and 5 bases from J; junction bases left unmatched: 2. This CDR3 contains 15 residues. The DNA of the CDR3 is TGTGCCAGCAGTTACTTCGGACTAGCGGGAGATACGCAGTATTTT. Amino acid sequence: CASSYFGLAGDTQYF.

In its sample, this clonotype was seen many times. V and J are TRBV7-9 and TRBJ1-2; perhaps TRBD1 as D (5 bases). CDR1 and CDR2 from the germline V gene are SEHNR and FQNEAQ (reference sequence). With 3 bases removed from V and 0 bases from J, the gap between germline ends came to 11 bases. The CDR3 has 15 amino acids. The CDR3 nucleotides read TGTGCCAGCAGCTTCCTTAAGGGACCTAACTATGGCTACACCTTC. It yields the protein CASSFLKGPNYGYTF.

This clonotype has at least ten counts. The V call is TRBV5-1, the J call TRBJ2-5, with 7 bases identical to TRBD1. Germline V CDR1 and CDR2: SGHRS, YFSETQ. This CDR3 region has 14 residues. Trimming removed 2 bases from V and 5 bases from J; junction bases left unmatched: 6. The CDR3: CASSFEGGPETQYF. The DNA for the CDR3 is TGCGCCAGCAGCTTTGAAGGGGGCCCGGAGACCCAGTACTTC.